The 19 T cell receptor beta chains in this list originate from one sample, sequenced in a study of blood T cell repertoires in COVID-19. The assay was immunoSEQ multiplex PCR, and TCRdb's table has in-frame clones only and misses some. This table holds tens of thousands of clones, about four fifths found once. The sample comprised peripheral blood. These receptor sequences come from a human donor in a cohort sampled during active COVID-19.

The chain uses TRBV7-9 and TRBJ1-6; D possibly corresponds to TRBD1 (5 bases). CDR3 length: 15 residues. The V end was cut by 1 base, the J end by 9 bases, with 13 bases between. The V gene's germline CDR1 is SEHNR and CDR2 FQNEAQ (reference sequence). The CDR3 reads CASSLGGSLGSPLHF. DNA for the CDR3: TGTGCCAGCAGCTTAGGGGGCTCCCTCGGTTCACCCCTCCACTTT.

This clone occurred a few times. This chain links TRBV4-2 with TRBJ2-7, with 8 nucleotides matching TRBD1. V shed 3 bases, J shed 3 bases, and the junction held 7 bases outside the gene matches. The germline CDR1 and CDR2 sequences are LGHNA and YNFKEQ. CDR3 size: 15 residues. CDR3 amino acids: CASSHPGQVGYEQYF. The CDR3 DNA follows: TGTGCCAGCAGCCATCCGGGACAGGTAGGCTACGAGCAGTACTTC.

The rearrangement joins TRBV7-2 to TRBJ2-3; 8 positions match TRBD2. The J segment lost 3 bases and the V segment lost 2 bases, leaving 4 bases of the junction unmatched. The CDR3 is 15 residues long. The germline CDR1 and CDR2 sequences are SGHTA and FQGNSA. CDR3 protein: CASSLLSGGTDTQYF. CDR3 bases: TGTGCCAGCAGCTTACTGTCGGGGGGGACAGATACGCAGTATTTT.

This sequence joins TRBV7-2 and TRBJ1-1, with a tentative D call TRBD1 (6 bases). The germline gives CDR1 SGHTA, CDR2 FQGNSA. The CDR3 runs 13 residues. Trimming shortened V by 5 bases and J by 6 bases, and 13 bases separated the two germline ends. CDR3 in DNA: TGTGCCAGCAGCACAGGGAGCAGGTCTGAAGCTTTCTTT. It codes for CASSTGSRSEAFF.

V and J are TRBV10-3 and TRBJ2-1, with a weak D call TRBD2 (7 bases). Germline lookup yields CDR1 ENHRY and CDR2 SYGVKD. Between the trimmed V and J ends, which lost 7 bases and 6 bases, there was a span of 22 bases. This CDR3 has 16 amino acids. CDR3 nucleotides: TGTGCCATCAAAATAAGCCCCGAGGGGGGGACCAATGAGCAGTTCTTC. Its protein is CAIKISPEGGTNEQFF.

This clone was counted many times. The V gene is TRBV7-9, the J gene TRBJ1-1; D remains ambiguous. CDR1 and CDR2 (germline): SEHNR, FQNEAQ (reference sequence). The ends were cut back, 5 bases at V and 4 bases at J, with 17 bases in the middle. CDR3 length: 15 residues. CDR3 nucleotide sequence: TGTGCCAGCAGCCCCGATCCCGGGATCCCCACTGAAGCTTTCTTT. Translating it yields CASSPDPGIPTEAFF.

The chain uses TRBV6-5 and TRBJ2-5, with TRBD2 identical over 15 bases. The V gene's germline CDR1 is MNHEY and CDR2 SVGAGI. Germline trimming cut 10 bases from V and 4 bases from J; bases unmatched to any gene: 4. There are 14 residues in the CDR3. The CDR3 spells CAMAGLAGGETQYF. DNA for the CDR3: TGTGCCATGGCGGGACTAGCGGGGGGAGAGACCCAGTACTTC.

The DNA of the CDR3 is TGCGCCAGCAGCCCTGGGGGCGGCGGACTGTTTTTT. The encoded protein is CASSPGGGGLFF. The chain joins TRBV5-1 to TRBJ1-4; maybe TRBD1 (6 bases). Looked up from germline, CDR1 is SGHRS and CDR2 is YFSETQ. The CDR3 spans 12 residues. V lost 4 bases and J 13 bases, leaving 14 bases between the germline ends.

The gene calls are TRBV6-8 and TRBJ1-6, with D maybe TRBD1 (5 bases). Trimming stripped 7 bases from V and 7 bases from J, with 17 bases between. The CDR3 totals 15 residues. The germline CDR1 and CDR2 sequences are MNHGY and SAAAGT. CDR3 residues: CASNEPTVSNSPLHF. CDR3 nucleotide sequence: TGTGCCAGCAATGAACCGACAGTTTCCAATTCACCCCTCCACTTT.

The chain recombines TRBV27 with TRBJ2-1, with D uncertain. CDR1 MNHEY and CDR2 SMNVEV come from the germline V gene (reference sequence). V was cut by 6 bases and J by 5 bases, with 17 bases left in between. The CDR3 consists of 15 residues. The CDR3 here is CASSTDNVRHNEQFF. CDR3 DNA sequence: TGTGCCAGCAGCACAGACAACGTACGACACAATGAGCAGTTCTTC.

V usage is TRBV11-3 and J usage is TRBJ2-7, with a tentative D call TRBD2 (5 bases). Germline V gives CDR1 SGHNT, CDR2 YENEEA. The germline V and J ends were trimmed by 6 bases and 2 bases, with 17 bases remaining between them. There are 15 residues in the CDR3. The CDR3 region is CASRLRAGVTYEQYF. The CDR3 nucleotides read TGTGCCAGCAGGCTGCGGGCTGGGGTTACCTACGAGCAGTACTTC.

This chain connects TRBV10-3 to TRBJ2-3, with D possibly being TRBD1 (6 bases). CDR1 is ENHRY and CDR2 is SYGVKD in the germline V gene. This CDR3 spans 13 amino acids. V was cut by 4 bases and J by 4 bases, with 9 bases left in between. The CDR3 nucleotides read TGTGCCATCAGTGGTGGGGGCCCAGATACGCAGTATTTT. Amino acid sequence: CAISGGGPDTQYF.

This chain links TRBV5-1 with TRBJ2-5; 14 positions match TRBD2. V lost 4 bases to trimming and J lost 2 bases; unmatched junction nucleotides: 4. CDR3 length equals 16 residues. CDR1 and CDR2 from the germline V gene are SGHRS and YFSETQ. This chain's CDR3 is CASSPGLAGGQETQYF. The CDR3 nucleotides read TGCGCCAGCAGCCCCGGACTAGCGGGGGGTCAAGAGACCCAGTACTTC. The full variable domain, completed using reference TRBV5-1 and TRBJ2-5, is KAGVTQTPRYLIKTRGQQVTLSCSPISGHRSVSWYQQTPGQGLQFLFEYFSETQRNKGNFPGRFSGRQFSNSRSEMNVSTLELGDSALYLCASSPGLAGGQETQYFGPGTRLLVL.

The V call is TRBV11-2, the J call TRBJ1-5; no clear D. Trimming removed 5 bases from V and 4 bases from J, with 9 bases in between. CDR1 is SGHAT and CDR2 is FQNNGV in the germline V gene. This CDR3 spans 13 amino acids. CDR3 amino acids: CASSQSSNQPQHF. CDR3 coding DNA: TGTGCCAGCAGCCAAAGTAGTAATCAGCCCCAGCATTTT.

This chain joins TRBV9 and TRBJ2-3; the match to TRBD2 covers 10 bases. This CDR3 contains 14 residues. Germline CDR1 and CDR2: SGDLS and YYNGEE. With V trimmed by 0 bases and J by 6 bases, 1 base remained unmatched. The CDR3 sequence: CASSVVSGGDTQYF. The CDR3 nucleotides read TGTGCCAGCAGCGTAGTTAGCGGGGGGGATACGCAGTATTTT.

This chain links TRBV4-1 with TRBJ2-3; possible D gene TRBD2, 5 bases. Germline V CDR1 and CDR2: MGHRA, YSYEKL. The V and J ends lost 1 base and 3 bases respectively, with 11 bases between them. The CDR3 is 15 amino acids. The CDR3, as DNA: TGCGCCAGCAGCCAAGTTCACGCGGGTACAGATACGCAGTATTTT. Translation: CASSQVHAGTDTQYF.

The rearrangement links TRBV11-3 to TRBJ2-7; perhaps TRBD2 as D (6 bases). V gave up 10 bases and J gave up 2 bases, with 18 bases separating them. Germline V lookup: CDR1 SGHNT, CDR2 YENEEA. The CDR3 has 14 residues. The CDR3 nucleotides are TGTGCCACCCCTCTGGGGGGAATCCCCTACGAGCAGTACTTC. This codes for CATPLGGIPYEQYF.

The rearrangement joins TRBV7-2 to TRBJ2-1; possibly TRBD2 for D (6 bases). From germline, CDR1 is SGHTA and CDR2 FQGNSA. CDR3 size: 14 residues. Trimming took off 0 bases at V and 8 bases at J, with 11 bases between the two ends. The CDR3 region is CASSLARDSYEQFF. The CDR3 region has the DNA TGTGCCAGCAGCTTAGCGCGGGATAGCTATGAGCAGTTCTTC.

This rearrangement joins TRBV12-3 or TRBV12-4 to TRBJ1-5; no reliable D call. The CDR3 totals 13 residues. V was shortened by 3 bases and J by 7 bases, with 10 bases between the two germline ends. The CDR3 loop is CASSLVRNQPQHF. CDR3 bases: TGTGCCAGCAGTTTGGTGAGGAACCAGCCCCAGCATTTT.